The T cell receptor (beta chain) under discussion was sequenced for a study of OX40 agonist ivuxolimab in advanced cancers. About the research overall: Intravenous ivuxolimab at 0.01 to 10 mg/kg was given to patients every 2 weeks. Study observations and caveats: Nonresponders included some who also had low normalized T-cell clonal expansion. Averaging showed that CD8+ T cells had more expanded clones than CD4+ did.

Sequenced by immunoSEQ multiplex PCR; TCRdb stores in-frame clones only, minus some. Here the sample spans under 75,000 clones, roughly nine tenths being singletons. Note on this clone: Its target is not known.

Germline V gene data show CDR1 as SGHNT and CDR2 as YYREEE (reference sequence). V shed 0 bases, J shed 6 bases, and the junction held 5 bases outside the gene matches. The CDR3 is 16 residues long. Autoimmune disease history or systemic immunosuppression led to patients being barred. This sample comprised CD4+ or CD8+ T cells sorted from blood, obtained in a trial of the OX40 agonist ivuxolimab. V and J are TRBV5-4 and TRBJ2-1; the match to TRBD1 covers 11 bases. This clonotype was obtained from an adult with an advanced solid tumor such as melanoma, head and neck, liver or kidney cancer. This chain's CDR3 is CASSLVLGQGGNEQFF. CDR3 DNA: TGTGCCAGCAGCTTGGTGTTGGGACAGGGGGGCAATGAGCAGTTCTTC.